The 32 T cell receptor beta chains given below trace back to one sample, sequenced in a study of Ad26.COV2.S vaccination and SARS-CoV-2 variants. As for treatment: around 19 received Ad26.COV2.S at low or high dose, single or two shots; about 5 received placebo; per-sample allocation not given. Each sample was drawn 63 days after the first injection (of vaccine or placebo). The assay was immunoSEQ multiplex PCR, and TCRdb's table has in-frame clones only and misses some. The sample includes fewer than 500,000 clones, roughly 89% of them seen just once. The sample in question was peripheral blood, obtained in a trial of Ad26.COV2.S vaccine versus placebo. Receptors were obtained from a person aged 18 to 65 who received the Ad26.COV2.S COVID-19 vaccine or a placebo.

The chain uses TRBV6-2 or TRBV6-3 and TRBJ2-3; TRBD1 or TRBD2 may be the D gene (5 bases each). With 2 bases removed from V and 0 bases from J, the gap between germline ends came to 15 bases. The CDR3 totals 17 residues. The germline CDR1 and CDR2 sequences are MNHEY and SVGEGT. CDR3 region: CASSYVGWGISTDTQYF. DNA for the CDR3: TGTGCCAGCAGTTACGTGGGGTGGGGGATCAGCACAGATACGCAGTATTTT.

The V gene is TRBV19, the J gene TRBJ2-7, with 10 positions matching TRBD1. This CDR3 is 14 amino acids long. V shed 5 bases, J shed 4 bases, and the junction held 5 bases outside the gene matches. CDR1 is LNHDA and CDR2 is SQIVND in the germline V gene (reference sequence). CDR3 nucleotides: TGTGCCAGTAGTCTCGACAGGGGGCATTACGAGCAGTACTTC. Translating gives CASSLDRGHYEQYF.

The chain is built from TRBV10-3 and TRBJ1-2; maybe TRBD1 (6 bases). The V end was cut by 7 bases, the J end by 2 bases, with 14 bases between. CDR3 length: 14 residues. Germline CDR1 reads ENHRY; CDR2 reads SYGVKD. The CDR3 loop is CAIKADSWNYGYTF. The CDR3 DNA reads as TGTGCCATCAAGGCGGACAGCTGGAACTATGGCTACACCTTC.

CDR3 protein: CASSSTSTDTQYF. CDR3 coding DNA: TGTGCCAGCAGCTCGACTTCTACAGATACGCAGTATTTT. V usage is TRBV13 and J usage is TRBJ2-3; the D is unclear. Trimming left V 4 bases short and J 3 bases short, with 8 bases between. The CDR3 has 13 residues. Looked up from germline, CDR1 is PRHDT and CDR2 is FYEKMQ (reference sequence).

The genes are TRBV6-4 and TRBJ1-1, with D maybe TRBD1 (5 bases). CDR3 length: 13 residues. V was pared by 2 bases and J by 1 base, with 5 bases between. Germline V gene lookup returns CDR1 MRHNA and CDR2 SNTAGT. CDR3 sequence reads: CASSDDRNTEAFF. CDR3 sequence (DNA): TGTGCCAGCAGTGACGACAGGAACACTGAAGCTTTCTTT.

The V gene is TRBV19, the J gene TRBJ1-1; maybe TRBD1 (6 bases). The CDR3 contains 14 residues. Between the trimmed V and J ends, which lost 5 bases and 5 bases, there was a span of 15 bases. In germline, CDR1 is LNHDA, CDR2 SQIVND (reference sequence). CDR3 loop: CASSQGTPRTEAFF. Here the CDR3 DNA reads TGTGCCAGTAGTCAGGGGACCCCCAGAACTGAAGCTTTCTTT.

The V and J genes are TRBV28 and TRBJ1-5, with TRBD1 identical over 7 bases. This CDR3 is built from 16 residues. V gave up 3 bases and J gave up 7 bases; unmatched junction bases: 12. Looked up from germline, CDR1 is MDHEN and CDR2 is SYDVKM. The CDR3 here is CASSFVTGTFGQPQHF. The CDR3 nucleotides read TGTGCCAGCAGTTTTGTGACAGGGACATTCGGGCAGCCCCAGCATTTT.

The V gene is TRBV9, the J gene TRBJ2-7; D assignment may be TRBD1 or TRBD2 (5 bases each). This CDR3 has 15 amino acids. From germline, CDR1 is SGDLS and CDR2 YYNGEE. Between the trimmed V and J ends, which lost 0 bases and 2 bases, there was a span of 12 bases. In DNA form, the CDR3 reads TGTGCCAGCAGCGTAGGAGGGGATCGGGCCTACGAGCAGTACTTC. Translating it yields CASSVGGDRAYEQYF.

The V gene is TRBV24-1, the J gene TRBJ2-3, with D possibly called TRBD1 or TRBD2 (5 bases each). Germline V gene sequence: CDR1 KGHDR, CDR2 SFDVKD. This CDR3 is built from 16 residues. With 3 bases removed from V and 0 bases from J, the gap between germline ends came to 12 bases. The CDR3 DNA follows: TGTGCCACCAGTGATCCGCACAGGACTAGCACAGATACGCAGTATTTT. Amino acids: CATSDPHRTSTDTQYF.

The CDR3 protein is CASSLLGGKSTGELFF. The CDR3 coding sequence is TGTGCCAGCAGCCTTCTGGGCGGGAAGAGCACCGGGGAGCTGTTTTTT. The genes are TRBV3-1 (or the pseudogene TRBV3-2) and TRBJ2-2; the D gene is possibly TRBD2 (6 bases). Germline loops: CDR1 LGHDT, CDR2 YNNKEL (reference sequence). The CDR3 has 16 amino acids. Between the trimmed V and J ends, which lost 4 bases and 4 bases, there was a span of 16 bases.

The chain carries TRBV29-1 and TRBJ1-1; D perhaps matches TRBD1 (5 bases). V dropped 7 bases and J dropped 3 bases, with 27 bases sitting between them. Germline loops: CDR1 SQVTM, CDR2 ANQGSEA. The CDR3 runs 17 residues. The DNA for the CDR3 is TGCAGCGGATCCCGGGGACCGCGCACCAGAACGGACACTGAAGCTTTCTTT. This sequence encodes CSGSRGPRTRTDTEAFF.

The DNA of the CDR3 is TGCGCCAGCAGCCAAGCTTACCCCCCTGAGGGGGCTGTCTATGGCTACACCTTC. This codes for CASSQAYPPEGAVYGYTF. The chain combines TRBV4-3 with TRBJ1-2; TRBD1 matches at 7 bases. The CDR3 spans 18 residues. Trimming cost V 1 base and J 4 bases; bases outside gene matches: 15. The germline V gene has CDR1 LGHNA and CDR2 YSLEER.

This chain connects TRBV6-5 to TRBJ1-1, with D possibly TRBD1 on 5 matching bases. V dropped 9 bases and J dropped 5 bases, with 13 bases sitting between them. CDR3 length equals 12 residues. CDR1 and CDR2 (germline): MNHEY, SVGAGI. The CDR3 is CASRLGLTEAFF. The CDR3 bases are TGTGCCAGTCGGTTGGGGCTGACTGAAGCTTTCTTT.

DNA of the CDR3: TGTGCCACCAGCAGAGTGCGTGGGACGCTAGGGAATGAGCAGTTCTTC. It translates to CATSRVRGTLGNEQFF. This chain uses TRBV15 with TRBJ2-1; D tentatively fits TRBD1 or TRBD2 (5 bases each). Trimming removed 1 base from V and 7 bases from J, with 17 bases in between. CDR1 is LNHNV, CDR2 YYDKDF, per germline (reference sequence). The CDR3 is 16 residues long.

CDR3 loop: CASSHSDPAQAPYEQYV. CDR3 in DNA: TGCGCCAGCAGTCATTCCGACCCCGCCCAGGCCCCCTACGAGCAGTACGTC. This chain connects TRBV23-1 to TRBJ2-7; no definite D call. TRBV23-1 is filed as an ORF, its function uncertain. The CDR3 sequence is 17 residues long. Trimming took 3 bases from V and 2 from J, leaving 20 bases between them.

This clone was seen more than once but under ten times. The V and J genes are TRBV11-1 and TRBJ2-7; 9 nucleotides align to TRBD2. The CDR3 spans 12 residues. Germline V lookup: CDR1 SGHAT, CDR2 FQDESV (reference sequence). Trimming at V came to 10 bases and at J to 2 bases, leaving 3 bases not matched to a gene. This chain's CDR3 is CATAGGTYEQYF. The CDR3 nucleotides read TGTGCCACCGCGGGGGGGACCTACGAGCAGTACTTC.

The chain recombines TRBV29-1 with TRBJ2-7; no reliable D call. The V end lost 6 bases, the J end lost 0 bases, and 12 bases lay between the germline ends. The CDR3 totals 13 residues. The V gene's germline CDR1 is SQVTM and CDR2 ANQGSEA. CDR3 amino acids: CSVVLPSSYEQYF. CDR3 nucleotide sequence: TGCAGCGTAGTACTCCCGAGCTCCTACGAGCAGTACTTC.

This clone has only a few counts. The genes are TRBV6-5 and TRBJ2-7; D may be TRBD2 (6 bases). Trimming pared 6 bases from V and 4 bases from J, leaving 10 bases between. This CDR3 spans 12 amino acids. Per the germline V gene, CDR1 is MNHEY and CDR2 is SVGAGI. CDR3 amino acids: CASSGGVYEQYF. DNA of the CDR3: TGTGCCAGCAGCGGGGGTGTTTACGAGCAGTACTTC.

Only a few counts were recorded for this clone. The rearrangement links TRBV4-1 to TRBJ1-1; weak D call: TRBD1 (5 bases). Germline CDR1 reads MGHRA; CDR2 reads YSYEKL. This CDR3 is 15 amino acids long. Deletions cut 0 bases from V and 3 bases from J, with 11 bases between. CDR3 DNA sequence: TGCGCCAGCAGCCAAGATACAGTGGGGGACACTGAAGCTTTCTTT. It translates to CASSQDTVGDTEAFF.

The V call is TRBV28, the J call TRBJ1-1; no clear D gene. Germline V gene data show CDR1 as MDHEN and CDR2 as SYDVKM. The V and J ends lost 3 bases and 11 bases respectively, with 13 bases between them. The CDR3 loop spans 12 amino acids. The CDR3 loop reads CASSFLQLEAFF. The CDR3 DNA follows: TGTGCCAGCAGTTTCCTCCAGTTAGAGGCTTTCTTT.

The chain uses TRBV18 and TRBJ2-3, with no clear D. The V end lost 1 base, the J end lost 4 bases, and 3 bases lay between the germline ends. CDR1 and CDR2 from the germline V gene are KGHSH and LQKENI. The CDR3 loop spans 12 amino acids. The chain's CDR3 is CASSPRPDTQYF. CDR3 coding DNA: TGTGCCAGCTCACCACGACCAGATACGCAGTATTTT.

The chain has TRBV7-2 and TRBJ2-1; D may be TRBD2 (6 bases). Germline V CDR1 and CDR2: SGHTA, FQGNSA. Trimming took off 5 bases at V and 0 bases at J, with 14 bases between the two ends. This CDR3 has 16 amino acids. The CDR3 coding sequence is TGTGCCAGCAGCAGCCTAGCGCGAATCTCCTACAATGAGCAGTTCTTC. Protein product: CASSSLARISYNEQFF.

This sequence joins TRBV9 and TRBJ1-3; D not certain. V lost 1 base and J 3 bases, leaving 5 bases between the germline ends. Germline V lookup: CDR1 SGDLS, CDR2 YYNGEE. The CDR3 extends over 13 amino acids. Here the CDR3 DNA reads TGTGCCAGCAGCGTATCTAATGGAAACACCATATATTTT. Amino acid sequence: CASSVSNGNTIYF.

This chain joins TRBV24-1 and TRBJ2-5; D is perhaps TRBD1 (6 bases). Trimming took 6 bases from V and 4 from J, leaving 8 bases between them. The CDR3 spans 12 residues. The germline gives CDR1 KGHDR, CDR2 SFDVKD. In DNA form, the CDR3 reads TGTGCCACCAGTCCACAGGGAGAGACCCAGTACTTC. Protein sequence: CATSPQGETQYF.

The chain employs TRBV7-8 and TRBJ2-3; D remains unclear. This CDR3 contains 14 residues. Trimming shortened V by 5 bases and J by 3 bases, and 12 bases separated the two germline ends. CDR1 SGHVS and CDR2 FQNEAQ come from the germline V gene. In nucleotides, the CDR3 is TGTGCCAGCAGCCATAGCCGACGGACAGATACGCAGTATTTT. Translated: CASSHSRRTDTQYF.

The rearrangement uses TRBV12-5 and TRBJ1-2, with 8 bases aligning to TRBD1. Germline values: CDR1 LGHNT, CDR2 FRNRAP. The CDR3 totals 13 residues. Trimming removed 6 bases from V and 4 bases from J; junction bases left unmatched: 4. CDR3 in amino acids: CASGGQASYGYTF. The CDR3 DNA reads TGTGCTAGTGGGGGACAGGCCTCCTATGGCTACACCTTC.

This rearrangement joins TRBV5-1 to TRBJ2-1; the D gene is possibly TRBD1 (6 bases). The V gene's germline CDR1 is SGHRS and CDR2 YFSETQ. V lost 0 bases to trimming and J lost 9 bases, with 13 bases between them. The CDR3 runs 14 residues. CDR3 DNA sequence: TGCGCCAGCAGCTTGGCAACAGGGTGGGCTGAGCAGTTCTTC. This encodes CASSLATGWAEQFF.

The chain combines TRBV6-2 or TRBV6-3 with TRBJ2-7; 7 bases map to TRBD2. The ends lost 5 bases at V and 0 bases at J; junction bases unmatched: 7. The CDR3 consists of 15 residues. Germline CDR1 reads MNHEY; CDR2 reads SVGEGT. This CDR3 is CASSPLGGYSYEQYF. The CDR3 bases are TGTGCCAGCAGTCCCCTGGGGGGGTACTCCTACGAGCAGTACTTC.

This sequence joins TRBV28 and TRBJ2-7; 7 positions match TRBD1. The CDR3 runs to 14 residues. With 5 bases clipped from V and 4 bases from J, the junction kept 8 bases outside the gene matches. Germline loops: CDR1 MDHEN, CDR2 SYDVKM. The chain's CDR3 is CASSLNRGLYEQYF. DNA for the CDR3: TGTGCCAGCAGTCTCAACAGGGGTCTTTACGAGCAGTACTTC. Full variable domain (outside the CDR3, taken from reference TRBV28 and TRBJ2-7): DVKVTQSSRYLVKRTGEKVFLECVQDMDHENMFWYRQDPGLGLRLIYFSYDVKMKEKGDIPEGYSVSREKKERFSLILESASTNQTSMYLCASSLNRGLYEQYFGPGTRLTVT.

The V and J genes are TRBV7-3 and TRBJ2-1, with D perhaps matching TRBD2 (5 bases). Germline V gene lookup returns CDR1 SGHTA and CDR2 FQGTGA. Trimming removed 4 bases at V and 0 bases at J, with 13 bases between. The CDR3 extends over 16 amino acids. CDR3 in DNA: TGTGCCAGCAGCTCCTATAGCGCGAGCTCCTACAATGAGCAGTTCTTC. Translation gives CASSSYSASSYNEQFF.

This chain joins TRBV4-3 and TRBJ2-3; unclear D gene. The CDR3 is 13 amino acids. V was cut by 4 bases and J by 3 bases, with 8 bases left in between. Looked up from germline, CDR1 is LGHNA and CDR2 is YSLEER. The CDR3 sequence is CASSPWITDTQYF. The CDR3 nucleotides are TGCGCCAGCAGCCCGTGGATAACAGATACGCAGTATTTT.

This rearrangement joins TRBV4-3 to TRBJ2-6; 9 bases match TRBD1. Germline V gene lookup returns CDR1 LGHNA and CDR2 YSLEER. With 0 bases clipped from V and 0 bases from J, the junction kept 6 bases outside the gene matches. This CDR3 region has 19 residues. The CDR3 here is CASSQEGGTGYSGANVLTF. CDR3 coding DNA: TGCGCCAGCAGCCAAGAGGGCGGGACAGGGTACTCTGGGGCCAACGTCCTGACTTTC.